This is a list of T cell receptor beta chains from one sample in a study of OX40 agonist ivuxolimab in advanced cancers. Only in-frame clones appear in the TCRdb table, and some are missing; sequencing was by immunoSEQ multiplex PCR. Of 68,000 or so clones listed, 70% to 85% are singletons. This specimen was CD4+ or CD8+ T cells sorted from blood, taken in a trial of the OX40 agonist ivuxolimab. These receptors all come from an adult with an advanced solid tumor such as melanoma, head and neck, liver or kidney cancer. Both conserved end residues are part of each CDR3. A D gene is named only where the DNA matches it firmly. Size is omitted from some rows. Given values are once, few, many or a class for expanded clones.

>TRBV7-2|.|TRBD2|TRBJ2-7
TGTGCCAGCAAGCTTGCGGCGGGAGTTTCAGACGAGCAGTACTTC
CASKLAAGVSDEQYF
>TRBV7-9|.|TRBD1|TRBJ2-1
TGTGCCAGCAGCCACGGGACAGGGAAGGGTAATGAGCAGTTCTTC
CASSHGTGKGNEQFF
>TRBV13|.|TRBD2|TRBJ2-2
TGTGCCAGCAGACCTAGCGGGATAAACACCGGGGAGCTGTTTTTT
CASRPSGINTGELFF
>TRBV30|.|TRBD1|TRBJ2-5
TGTGCCTGGAGTGTGGGACAGGGGAGGGAGACCCAGTACTTC
CAWSVGQGRETQYF
>TRBV15|.|.|TRBJ2-5
TGTGCCACCAGCAGAGACTATCAGAACCAAGAGACCCAGTACTTC
CATSRDYQNQETQYF
>TRBV7-9|.|.|TRBJ2-3
TGTGCCAGCAGCGGGGGACCGATCACAGATACGCAGTATTTT
CASSGGPITDTQYF
>TRBV2|.|.|TRBJ1-6
TGTGCCAGCAGTATGGGCAGGGACAATTCACCCCTCCACTTT
CASSMGRDNSPLHF
>TRBV9|.|.|TRBJ2-1
TGTGCCAGCAGCCGGAGCCTTTACAACAATGAGCAGTTCTTC
CASSRSLYNNEQFF
>TRBV18|.|.|TRBJ2-6
TGTGCCAGCTCACCAGAAGGGGCTTACGGCTCTGGGGCCAACGTCCTGACTTTC
CASSPEGAYGSGANVLTF
>TRBV14|.|.|TRBJ1-1
TGTGCCAGCAGCCAGGACAACATCAGGTTTACTGAAGCTTTCTTT
CASSQDNIRFTEAFF
>TRBV2|.|.|TRBJ2-1
TGTGCCAGCAGTGAGGACCTTTCCAACAATGAGCAGTTCTTC
CASSEDLSNNEQFF
>TRBV25-1|.|.|TRBJ2-3
TGTGCCAGCAGTGAATATGGCGCCCTAATTACGTATTTT
CASSEYGALITYF
>TRBV7-2|few|TRBD1|TRBJ2-7
TGTGCCAGCAGCCCGGGTGGGACAGAGTCCTACGAGCAGTACTTC
CASSPGGTESYEQYF
>TRBV4-1|.|.|TRBJ1-2
TGCGCCAGCAGCCAAGATACCGGGCAAAACTATGGCTACACCTTC
CASSQDTGQNYGYTF
>TRBV10-3|.|TRBD2|TRBJ2-3
TGTGCCATCAGCGGCCCAGCGGGAGAGGGGACAGATACGCAGTATTTT
CAISGPAGEGTDTQYF
>TRBV5-6|.|.|TRBJ1-5
TGTGCCAGCAGCGCCGCGAAGGGAACGGGTCAGCCCCAGCATTTT
CASSAAKGTGQPQHF
>TRBV2|.|.|TRBJ1-4
TGTGCCAGCAGACCTAGGGGCACAACTAATGAAAAACTGTTTTTT
CASRPRGTTNEKLFF
>TRBV28|once|.|TRBJ2-5
TGTGCCAGCAGGTACCAAGAGACCCAGTACTTC
CASRYQETQYF
>TRBV7-9|.|.|TRBJ2-1
TGTGCCAGCAGCTTGTTCGAGGGGCTCCCCGACAATGAGCAGTTCTTC
CASSLFEGLPDNEQFF
>TRBV27|.|.|TRBJ1-6
TGTGCCAGCAGTTCCGGATCCTACTCACCCCTCCACTTT
CASSSGSYSPLHF
>TRBV7-2|.|TRBD1|TRBJ1-3
TGTGCCAGCAGTTTCGGGACAGGCGACTCTGGAAACACCATATATTTT
CASSFGTGDSGNTIYF
>TRBV21-1|.|.|TRBJ1-5
TGTGCCAGCAGCAAAGGGGGAGGCAGGGGAGGGCAGCCCCAGCATTTT
CASSKGGGRGGQPQHF
>TRBV28|medium-sized|.|TRBJ2-1
TGTGCCAGCAGTAGCTCGTGGGGGACATCTTACAATGAGCAGTTCTTC
CASSSSWGTSYNEQFF
>TRBV28|once|TRBD1|TRBJ1-2
TGTGCCAGCACCGGACAGGACAAGTATGGCTACACCTTC
CASTGQDKYGYTF
>TRBV10-2|.|TRBD2|TRBJ2-1
TGCGCCAGCAGTGAGGGACTAGCCTACTCCTACAATGAGCAGTTCTTC
CASSEGLAYSYNEQFF
>TRBV7-2|.|.|TRBJ1-1
TGTGCCAGCAGCCGATTCAGGGGTATAACTGAAGCTTTCTTT
CASSRFRGITEAFF
>TRBV10-3|.|.|TRBJ1-5
TGTGCCATCGGCCGCGACGGATCCAATCAGCCCCAGCATTTT
CAIGRDGSNQPQHF
>TRBV18|few|.|TRBJ2-2
TGTGCCAGCTCGGCCCGACAACCAGGGTCCACCGGGGAGCTGTTTTTT
CASSARQPGSTGELFF
>TRBV27|.|TRBD1|TRBJ1-2
TGTGCAGTCAGTTATCAGGGGGCGGGCTATGGCTACACCTTC
CAVSYQGAGYGYTF
>TRBV28|.|TRBD1|TRBJ2-3
TGTGCCAGCAGTTTTGGGACAGGGACTTCAGATACGCAGTATTTT
CASSFGTGTSDTQYF
>TRBV5-1|.|.|TRBJ2-7
TGCGCCAGCAGCTTCGGGTCCTTCTACGAGCAGTACTTC
CASSFGSFYEQYF
>TRBV7-9|.|.|TRBJ2-2
TGTGCCAGCAGCGGGTCCGGGACACTACACACCGGGGAGCTGTTTTTT
CASSGSGTLHTGELFF
>TRBV5-1|.|.|TRBJ1-2
TGCGCCAGCAGCTTTAATGCGGGCACTAACTATGGCTACACCTTC
CASSFNAGTNYGYTF
>TRBV5-4|.|.|TRBJ1-1
TGTGCCAGCAGCGTTGGCCCATCTGAAGCTTTCTTT
CASSVGPSEAFF
>TRBV19|.|TRBD1|TRBJ1-2
TGTGCCAGTAGTCGACAGGGGTGGAGCTATGGCTACACCTTC
CASSRQGWSYGYTF
>TRBV5-4|.|.|TRBJ2-2
TGTGCCAGCAGCTGGGGATTGGGCACCGGGGAGCTGTTTTTT
CASSWGLGTGELFF
>TRBV5-6|.|.|TRBJ2-3
TGTGCCAGCAGCTTGAGGACCCTTGGTACGCAGTATTTT
CASSLRTLGTQYF
>TRBV27|.|.|TRBJ1-1
TGTGCCAGCAGTTCCCTATTACTCAGGGATGAGGTGAACACTGAAGCTTTCTTT
CASSSLLLRDEVNTEAFF
>TRBV29-1|once|.|TRBJ2-2
TGCAGCGTGGCTAGTGGTCCGGGGGAGCTGTTTTTT
CSVASGPGELFF
>TRBV2|few|.|TRBJ1-5
TGTGCCAGCCGCTATTCCGGGGGGGATCAGCCCCAGCATTTT
CASRYSGGDQPQHF
>TRBV19|.|.|TRBJ2-1
TGTGCCAGTAGTTCGTACGGGGGAGCCAATGAGCAGTTCTTC
CASSSYGGANEQFF
>TRBV30|.|TRBD2|TRBJ2-6
TGTGCCTGGAGCCGGGGGGTCTCTGGGGCCAACGTCCTGACTTTC
CAWSRGVSGANVLTF
>TRBV2|.|.|TRBJ1-2
TGTGCCAGCTGCCGATCCGTTTCTGTTGATGGCTACACCTTC
CASCRSVSVDGYTF
>TRBV2|.|.|TRBJ1-6
TGTGCCAGCAGTGGGTCAGCCCAGGGTTCACCCCTCCACTTT
CASSGSAQGSPLHF
>TRBV5-7|many|.|TRBJ1-5
TGTGCCAGCAGCTTAAGTCGGGGTAGGAGGCCGAATAGCAATCAGCCCCAGCATTTT
CASSLSRGRRPNSNQPQHF
>TRBV5-5|.|.|TRBJ1-1
TGTGCCAGCAGCTTGGGTATGAACACTGAAGCTTTCTTT
CASSLGMNTEAFF
>TRBV18|.|.|TRBJ2-3
TGTGCCAGCTCCGTGCGCACAGATACGCAGTATTTT
CASSVRTDTQYF
>TRBV2|.|TRBD1|TRBJ2-3
TGTGCCAGCAGAGCAGGGGGCTATACAGATACGCAGTATTTT
CASRAGGYTDTQYF
>TRBV4-3|.|.|TRBJ2-1
TGCGCCAGCAGCCAAGATCTCCGGGGGCGGAATGAGCAGTTCTTC
CASSQDLRGRNEQFF
>TRBV4-2|.|TRBD1|TRBJ2-7
TGTGCCAGCAGCCAAGCCAGGGGGCTTAACTACGAGCAGTACTTC
CASSQARGLNYEQYF
>TRBV11-2|.|TRBD2|TRBJ2-1
TGTGCCAGCAGCTTAACCAGCGGGGCCACCAATGAGCAGTTCTTC
CASSLTSGATNEQFF
>TRBV19|.|.|TRBJ2-1
TGTGCCAGTACCGGGACCCAATCCGTAAAGCAGTTCTTC
CASTGTQSVKQFF
>TRBV7-2|once|.|TRBJ1-2
TGTGCCAGCAGCTTAGCCGAGGGGCTGAACTATGGCTACACCTTC
CASSLAEGLNYGYTF
>TRBV28|few|TRBD2|TRBJ2-1
TGTGCCAGCAGTCCCTGGACGGGGGGGTACAATGAGCAGTTCTTC
CASSPWTGGYNEQFF
>TRBV27|.|.|TRBJ2-7
TGTGCCAGCAGTTCCGGGACCTCGGACGCCTACGAGCAGTACTTC
CASSSGTSDAYEQYF